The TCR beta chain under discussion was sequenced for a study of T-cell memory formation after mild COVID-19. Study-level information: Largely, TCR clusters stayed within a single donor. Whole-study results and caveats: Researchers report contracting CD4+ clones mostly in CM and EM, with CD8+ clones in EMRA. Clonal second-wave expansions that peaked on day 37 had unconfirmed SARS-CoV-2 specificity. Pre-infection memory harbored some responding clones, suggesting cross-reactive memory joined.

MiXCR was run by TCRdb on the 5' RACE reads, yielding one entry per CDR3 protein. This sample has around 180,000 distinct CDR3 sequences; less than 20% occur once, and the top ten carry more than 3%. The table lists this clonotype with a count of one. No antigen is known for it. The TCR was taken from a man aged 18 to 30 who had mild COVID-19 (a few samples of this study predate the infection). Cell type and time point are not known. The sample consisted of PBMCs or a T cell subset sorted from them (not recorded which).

CDR3 loop: CATSRDLGTGYTF. As DNA, the CDR3 is TGTGCCACCAGCAGAGATCTCGGGACGGGCTACACCTTC. This chain joins TRBV15 and TRBJ1-2, with a weak D call TRBD1 (5 bases). V lost 0 bases to trimming and J lost 8 bases, with 10 bases between them. The CDR3 covers 13 residues. The germline CDR1 and CDR2 sequences are LNHNV and YYDKDF (reference sequence). The full variable domain, with the rest looked up from reference TRBV15 and TRBJ1-2, is DAMVIQNPRYQVTQFGKPVTLSCSQTLNHNVMYWYQQKSSQAPKLLFHYYDKDFNNEADTPDNFQSRRPNTSFCFLDIRSPGLGDTAMYLCATSRDLGTGYTFGSGTRLTVV.